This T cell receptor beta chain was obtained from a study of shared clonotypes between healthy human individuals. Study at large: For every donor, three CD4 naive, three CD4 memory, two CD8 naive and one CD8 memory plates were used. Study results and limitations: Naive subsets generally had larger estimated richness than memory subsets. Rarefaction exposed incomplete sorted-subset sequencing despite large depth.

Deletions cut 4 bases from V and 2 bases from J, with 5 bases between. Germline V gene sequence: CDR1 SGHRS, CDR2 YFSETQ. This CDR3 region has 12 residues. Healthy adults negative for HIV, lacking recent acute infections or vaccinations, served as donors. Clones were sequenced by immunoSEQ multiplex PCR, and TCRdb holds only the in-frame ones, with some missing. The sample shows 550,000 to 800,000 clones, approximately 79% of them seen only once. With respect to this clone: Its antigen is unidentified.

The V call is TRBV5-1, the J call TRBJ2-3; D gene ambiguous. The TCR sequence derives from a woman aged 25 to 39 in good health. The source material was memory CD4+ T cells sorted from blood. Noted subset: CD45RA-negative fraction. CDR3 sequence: CASSPNTDTQYF. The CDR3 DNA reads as TGCGCCAGCAGCCCGAACACAGATACGCAGTATTTT.